This T cell receptor (beta chain) is from a study of high-grade serous ovarian cancer treatment subgroups. The tumor samples were collected prior to definitive surgery or chemotherapy. Libraries were prepared by immunoSEQ multiplex PCR; TCRdb keeps only in-frame clonotypes and omits some of them. This sample has a few thousand clones; roughly four fifths occur once, and the top ten carry less than 5.5%. Notes on the study in general: Only CDR3 was analyzed; CDR1 and CDR2 were not.

A word on this clone: Its antigen is not known.

Sequenced material: tumor tissue. This receptor was taken from a human donor with high-grade serous ovarian cancer.

The CDR3 reads CASSLLGTGVEKLFF. DNA for the CDR3: TGTGCCAGCAGTTTATTGGGGACAGGGGTTGAAAAACTGTTTTTT. The chain has TRBV28 and TRBJ1-4; 10 bases agree with TRBD1. The CDR3 contains 15 residues. From germline, CDR1 is MDHEN and CDR2 SYDVKM. The junction had 3 bases not matched to a gene; V was cut back by 1 base and J by 7 bases.